This TCR beta chain was recovered during a study of blood T cell repertoires in COVID-19. The table came from immunoSEQ multiplex PCR; TCRdb's copy has only in-frame clones and leaves some out. The table lists over 300,000 clones, 88% of them singletons. This receptor was taken from a woman between 25 and 40 years old with acute COVID-19. The sequencing input was PBMCs or T cells enriched from blood (not recorded which).

The CDR3 sequence: CASGWRQGMENTEAFF. DNA of the CDR3: TGTGCTAGTGGTTGGCGACAGGGTATGGAGAACACTGAAGCTTTCTTT. This chain joins TRBV12-5 and TRBJ1-1, with 7 bases aligning to TRBD1. V was pared by 4 bases and J by 1 base, with 9 bases of the junction left unmatched. The CDR3 contains 16 residues. From germline, CDR1 is LGHNT and CDR2 FRNRAP. Filled out from reference TRBV12-5 and TRBJ1-1, the complete variable domain reads DARVTQTPRHKVTEMGQEVTMRCQPILGHNTVFWYRQTMMQGLELLAYFRNRAPLDDSGMPKDRFSAEMPDATLATLKIQPSEPRDSAVYFCASGWRQGMENTEAFFGQGTRLTVV.